This T cell receptor (beta chain) was identified during a study of T cell responses to AZD1222 COVID-19 vaccine. V was clipped by 2 bases and J by 0 bases; unmatched bases: 11. The CDR3 consists of 18 residues. Germline V gives CDR1 MDHEN, CDR2 SYDVKM. TCRdb's copy holds only in-frame clones and misses some; the assay was immunoSEQ multiplex PCR. Of 120,000 to 150,000 clones in the sample, 80% to 95% were seen once. This sample comprised peripheral blood, obtained on day 0 of AZD1222 vaccination. The source of this sequence is an adult in good health. The chain links TRBV28 to TRBJ2-3; 7 nucleotides agree with TRBD2. The CDR3 here is CASSLGGRAERSTDTQYF. DNA of the CDR3: TGTGCCAGCAGTTTAGGAGGGAGGGCCGAAAGAAGCACAGATACGCAGTATTTT.